This TCR beta chain was found in a study of shared T cell receptors in the human thymus. V was cut by 4 bases and J by 7 bases, with 20 bases left in between. The length of the CDR3 is 15 residues. Germline assignment: CDR1 SGDLS and CDR2 YYNGEE. The protocol was immunoSEQ multiplex PCR, while the TCRdb copy is restricted to in-frame clones and leaves out a portion. The table lists about 660,000 clones, around 87% of them singletons. Another study also made use of these data, one on human thymus T cells.

Material: thymocytes. The clonotype was recovered from a boy under two years old with a congenital heart defect. The V call is TRBV9, the J call TRBJ1-2; maybe TRBD1 (6 bases). The CDR3 protein is CASSSPGHLRIGYTF. The DNA for the CDR3 is TGTGCCAGCAGCTCGCCGGGACACCTCCGCATTGGCTACACCTTC.